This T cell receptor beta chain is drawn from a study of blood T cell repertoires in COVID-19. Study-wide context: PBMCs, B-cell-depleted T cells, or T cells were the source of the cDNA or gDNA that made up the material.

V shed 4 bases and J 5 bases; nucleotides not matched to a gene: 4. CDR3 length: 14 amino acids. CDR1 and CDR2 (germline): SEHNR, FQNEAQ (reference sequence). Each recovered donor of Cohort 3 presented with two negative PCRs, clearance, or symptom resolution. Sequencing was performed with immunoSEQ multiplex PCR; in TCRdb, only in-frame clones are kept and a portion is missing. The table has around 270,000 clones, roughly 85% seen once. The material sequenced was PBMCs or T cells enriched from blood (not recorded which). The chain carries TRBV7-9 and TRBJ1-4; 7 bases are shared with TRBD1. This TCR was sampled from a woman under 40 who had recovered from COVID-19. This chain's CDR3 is CASSSGQRNEKLFF. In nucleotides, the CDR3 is TGTGCCAGCAGCTCGGGACAGCGGAATGAAAAACTGTTTTTT. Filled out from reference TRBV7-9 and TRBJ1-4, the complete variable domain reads DTGVSQNPRHKITKRGQNVTFRCDPISEHNRLYWYRQTLGQGPEFLTYFQNEAQLEKSRLLSDRFSAERPKGSFSTLEIQRTEQGDSAMYLCASSSGQRNEKLFFGSGTQLSVL.